The present T cell receptor beta chain was sequenced within a study of blood T cell repertoires in COVID-19. Study as a whole: PBMCs, B-cell-depleted T cells, or T cells were the source of the cDNA or gDNA that made up the material.

As originally analysed: Amplification from reference gene primers served as the basis for estimated nucleated cell counts. Clones were read by immunoSEQ multiplex PCR, and TCRdb kept only the in-frame ones, dropping some. V, J and clone size reflect that table, while D and trimming were determined from the DNA. In the table there are 400,000 to 500,000 clones, about nine tenths of which are singletons. The specimen was peripheral blood. This receptor was obtained from a woman aged 25 to 39 with active or convalescent COVID-19.

The CDR3 DNA reads TGTGCCAGCAGAGGACAGCCGAACACCGGGGAGCTGTTTTTT. It encodes CASRGQPNTGELFF. This chain connects TRBV2 to TRBJ2-2; D may be TRBD1 (6 bases). CDR3 length: 14 residues. V gave up 6 bases and J gave up 0 bases, with 8 bases separating them. Per the germline V gene, CDR1 is SNHLY and CDR2 is FYNNEI. Full variable domain (missing parts from reference TRBV2 and TRBJ2-2): EPEVTQTPSHQVTQMGQEVILRCVPISNHLYFYWYRQILGQKVEFLVSFYNNEISEKSEIFDDQFSVERPDGSNFTLKIRSTKLEDSAMYFCASRGQPNTGELFFGEGSRLTVL.